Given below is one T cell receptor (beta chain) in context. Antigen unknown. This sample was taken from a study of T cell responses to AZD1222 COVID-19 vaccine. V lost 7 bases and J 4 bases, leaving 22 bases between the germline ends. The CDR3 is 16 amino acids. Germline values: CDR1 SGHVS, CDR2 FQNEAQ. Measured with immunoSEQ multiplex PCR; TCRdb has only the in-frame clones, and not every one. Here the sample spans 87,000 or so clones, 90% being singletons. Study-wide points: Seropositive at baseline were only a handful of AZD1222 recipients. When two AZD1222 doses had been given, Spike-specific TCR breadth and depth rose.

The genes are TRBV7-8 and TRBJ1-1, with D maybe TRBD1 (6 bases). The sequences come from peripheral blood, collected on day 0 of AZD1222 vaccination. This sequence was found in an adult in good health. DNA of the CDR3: TGTGCCAGCACTATAAGTAACAGGGAATGGAGCACTGAAGCTTTCTTT. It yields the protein CASTISNREWSTEAFF.